These 3 T cell receptor beta chains were sequenced from one sample in a study of T cell repertoires in cytomegalovirus infection. Antigen specificity for these receptors is unknown. Using its own MiXCR run on the reads, TCRdb lists one record per CDR3 protein. Among fewer than 1,000,000 distinct CDR3 sequences listed, around 32% were seen once. Specimen: cultured CD8+ T cells from PBMCs, collected from culture after CMV antigen stimulation. These receptors were collected from a human donor in good health (CMV status not recorded). Some clones in this sample may be carry-over from other donors' samples.

The rearrangement joins TRBV9 to TRBJ1-2, with TRBD1 identical over 7 bases. V shed 3 bases, J shed 4 bases, and the junction held 3 bases outside the gene matches. The CDR3 is made up of 13 amino acids. Germline loops: CDR1 SGDLS, CDR2 YYNGEE. The CDR3 sequence: CASSGGQSYGYTF. CDR3 in DNA: TGTGCCAGCAGCGGGGGACAGTCCTATGGCTACACCTTC.

This clonotype has just a few counts. The chain carries TRBV12-3 or TRBV12-4 and TRBJ2-7; 13 positions agree with TRBD2. Trimming took 6 bases from V and 6 from J; bases not matched to a gene: 8. The CDR3 is 15 amino acids. The CDR3 sequence is CASSVLAGGPLEQYF. DNA of the CDR3: TGTGCCAGCAGCGTACTAGCGGGGGGGCCCCTCGAGCAGTACTTC.

This clonotype was seen a handful of times. The chain uses TRBV25-1 and TRBJ2-1; D gene ambiguous. The CDR3 is made up of 13 amino acids. With 2 bases removed from V and 6 bases from J, the gap between germline ends came to 8 bases. Germline V gives CDR1 MGHDK, CDR2 SYGVNS. This chain's CDR3 is CASSENIINEQFF. The CDR3 nucleotides are TGTGCCAGCAGTGAAAACATTATCAATGAGCAGTTCTTC.